This T cell receptor (beta chain) emerged from a study of blood T cell repertoires in COVID-19. The overall study: Samples taken during acute and convalescent COVID-19 were collected in the United States, Italy and Spain.

The protocol was immunoSEQ multiplex PCR, while the TCRdb copy is restricted to in-frame clones and leaves out a portion. Of about 270,000 clones listed, about 86% are singletons. The CDR3 spans 17 residues. Between the trimmed V and J ends, which lost 1 base and 4 bases, there was a span of 19 bases. The germline V gene has CDR1 SGHTA and CDR2 FQGNSA. The sequence was obtained from a woman in her 30s with COVID-19, enrolled during active disease. The chain has TRBV7-2 and TRBJ2-5, with a possible D match to TRBD2 (6 bases). The material sequenced was peripheral blood. Here the CDR3 reads CASSLGPGRTPSETQYF. For the CDR3, the DNA is TGTGCCAGCAGCTTAGGTCCAGGGAGGACACCATCAGAGACCCAGTACTTC.